The clone carrying this TCR beta chain was seen only once. The antigen remains unidentified. The authors produced cDNA by 5'RACE using 10-nucleotide random UMIs. One entry per CDR3 protein, called by TCRdb with MiXCR from the 5' RACE reads. The top ten clones hold 25% to 30% of a sample with some 30,000 distinct CDR3 sequences, around a quarter of them seen once. This specimen comes from a study of neurological immune-mediated disorders. General study findings and limits: The greatest TCR clonal expansion appeared in HTLV-1-associated myelopathy and the smallest, falling below healthy controls, in multiple sclerosis.

J lost 5 bases, V lost 5 bases, and 8 bases had no gene match. The germline CDR1 and CDR2 sequences are LNHNV and YYDKDF (reference sequence). The CDR3 consists of 17 residues. The TCR sequence derives from a man over 45 with HTLV-1-associated myelopathy (HAM/TSP). V usage is TRBV15 and J usage is TRBJ2-2, with 13 bases that match TRBD2. Sequencing was carried out using CD4+ T cells from blood. The CDR3 nucleotides read TGTGCCACCAGCGGCCCTGGGACTAGCGGGGCGACCGGGGAGCTGTTTTTT. Protein product: CATSGPGTSGATGELFF. The full variable domain, its missing parts supplied by reference TRBV15 and TRBJ2-2, is DAMVIQNPRYQVTQFGKPVTLSCSQTLNHNVMYWYQQKSSQAPKLLFHYYDKDFNNEADTPDNFQSRRPNTSFCFLDIRSPGLGDTAMYLCATSGPGTSGATGELFFGEGSRLTVL.